This record concerns one TCR beta chain sequence. Its specificity is unknown. The germline CDR1 and CDR2 sequences are SGHKS and YYEKEE (reference sequence). This CDR3 has 13 residues. V was clipped by 2 bases and J by 10 bases, with 13 bases between them. Primers included in the PCR were 60 Vbeta and 13 Jbeta primers. Here immunoSEQ multiplex PCR was the method, and the copy in TCRdb shows in-frame clones only, minus some. The sample lists roughly 120,000 clones; 79% were seen once. The data were taken from a study of cytomegalovirus exposure and HLA in healthy donors. Study conclusions and caveats: Earlier findings revealed that most TCR beta V segments proved productive either about 87% or about 30% of the time. Another analysis was done later, and it associated approximately 15,000 TCR beta sequences with HLA alleles at 0.05 false discovery rate. Reportedly, a later analysis found an Asian-associated ancestry cluster had fewer N-insertions than the roughly 670-donor mean.

The sequence came from a man younger than 35 in good health and CMV-seronegative. Sequencing was done on a sample of PBMCs. This chain joins TRBV5-5 and TRBJ2-1; D gene ambiguous. The CDR3: CASSFGPLPEQFF. The DNA for the CDR3 is TGTGCCAGCAGCTTCGGTCCCCTACCCGAGCAGTTCTTC.